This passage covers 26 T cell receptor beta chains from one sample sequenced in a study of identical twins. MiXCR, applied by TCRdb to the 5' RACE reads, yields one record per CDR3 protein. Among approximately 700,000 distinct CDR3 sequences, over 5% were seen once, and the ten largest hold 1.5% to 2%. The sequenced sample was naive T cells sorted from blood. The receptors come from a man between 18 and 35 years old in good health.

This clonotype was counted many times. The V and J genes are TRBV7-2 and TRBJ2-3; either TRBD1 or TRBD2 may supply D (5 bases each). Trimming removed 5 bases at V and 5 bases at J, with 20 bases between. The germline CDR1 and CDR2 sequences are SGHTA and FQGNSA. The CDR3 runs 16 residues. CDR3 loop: CASSEKSRGRRDTQYF. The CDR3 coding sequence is TGTGCCAGCAGCGAAAAGTCTCGGGGCCGGCGAGATACGCAGTATTTT.

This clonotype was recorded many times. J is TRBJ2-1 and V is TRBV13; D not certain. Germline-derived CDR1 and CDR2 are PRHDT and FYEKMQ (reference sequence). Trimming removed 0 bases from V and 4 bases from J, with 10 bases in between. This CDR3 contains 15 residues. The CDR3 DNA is TGTGCCAGCAGCTTAGGCAGGTCAGCATACAATGAGCAGTTCTTC. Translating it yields CASSLGRSAYNEQFF.

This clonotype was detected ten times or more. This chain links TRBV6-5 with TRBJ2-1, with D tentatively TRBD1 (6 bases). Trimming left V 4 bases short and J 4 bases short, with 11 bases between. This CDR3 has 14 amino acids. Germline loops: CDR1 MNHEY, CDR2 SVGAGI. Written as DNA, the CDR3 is TGTGCCAGCAGTTCCGACAGGAGGTACAATGAGCAGTTCTTC. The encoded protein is CASSSDRRYNEQFF.

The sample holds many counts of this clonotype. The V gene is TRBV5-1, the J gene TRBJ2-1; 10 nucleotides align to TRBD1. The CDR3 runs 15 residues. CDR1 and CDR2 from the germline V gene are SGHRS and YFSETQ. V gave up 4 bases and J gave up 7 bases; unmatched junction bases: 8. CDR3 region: CASSPQGQGWNEQFF. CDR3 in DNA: TGCGCCAGCAGCCCCCAGGGACAGGGGTGGAATGAGCAGTTCTTC.

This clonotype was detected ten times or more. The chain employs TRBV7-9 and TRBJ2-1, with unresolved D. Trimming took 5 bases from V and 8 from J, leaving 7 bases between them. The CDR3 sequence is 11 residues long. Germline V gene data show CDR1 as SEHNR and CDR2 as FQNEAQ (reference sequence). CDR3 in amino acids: CASSNTDEQFF. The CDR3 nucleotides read TGTGCCAGCAGCAATACAGATGAGCAGTTCTTC.

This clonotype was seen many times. CDR3 sequence (DNA): TGCAGCGTTGCCCGTTACAATGAGCAGTTCTTC. Its protein is CSVARYNEQFF. This chain uses TRBV29-1 with TRBJ2-1, with unresolved D. Trimming shortened V by 4 bases and J by 4 bases, and 5 bases separated the two germline ends. The CDR3 extends over 11 amino acids. CDR1 and CDR2 (germline): SQVTM, ANQGSEA.

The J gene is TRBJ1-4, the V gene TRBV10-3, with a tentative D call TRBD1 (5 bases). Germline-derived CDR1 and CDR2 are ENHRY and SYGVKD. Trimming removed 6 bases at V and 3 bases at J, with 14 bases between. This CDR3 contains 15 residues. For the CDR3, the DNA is TGTGCCATCAGGGACCCGACAGCCTCTAATGAAAAACTGTTTTTT. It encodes CAIRDPTASNEKLFF.

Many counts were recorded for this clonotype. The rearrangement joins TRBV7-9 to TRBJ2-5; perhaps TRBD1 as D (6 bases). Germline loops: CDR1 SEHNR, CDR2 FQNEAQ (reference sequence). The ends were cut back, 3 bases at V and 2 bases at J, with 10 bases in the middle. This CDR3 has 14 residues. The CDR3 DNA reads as TGTGCCAGCAGCTTTGGACAGAGACAAGAGACCCAGTACTTC. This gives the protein CASSFGQRQETQYF.

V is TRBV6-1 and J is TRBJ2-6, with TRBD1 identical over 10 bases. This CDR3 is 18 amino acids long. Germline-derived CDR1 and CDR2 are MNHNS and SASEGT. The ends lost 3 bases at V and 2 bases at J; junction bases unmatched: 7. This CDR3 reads CASSEWPGQGTGANVLTF. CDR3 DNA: TGTGCCAGCAGTGAGTGGCCGGGACAGGGGACTGGGGCCAACGTCCTGACTTTC.

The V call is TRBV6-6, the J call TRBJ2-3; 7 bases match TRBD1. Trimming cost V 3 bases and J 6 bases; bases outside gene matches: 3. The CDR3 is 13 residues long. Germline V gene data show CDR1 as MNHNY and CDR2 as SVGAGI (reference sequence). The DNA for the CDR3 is TGTGCCAGCAGTTATACAGGGGTGGATACGCAGTATTTT. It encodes CASSYTGVDTQYF.

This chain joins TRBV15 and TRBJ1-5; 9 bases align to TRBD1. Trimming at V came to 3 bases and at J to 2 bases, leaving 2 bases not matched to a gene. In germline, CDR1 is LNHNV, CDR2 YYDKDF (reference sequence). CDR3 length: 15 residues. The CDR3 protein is CATSSRDRGNQPQHF. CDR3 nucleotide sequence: TGTGCCACCAGCAGCAGGGACAGGGGCAATCAGCCCCAGCATTTT. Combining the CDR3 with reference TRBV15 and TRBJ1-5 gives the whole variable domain DAMVIQNPRYQVTQFGKPVTLSCSQTLNHNVMYWYQQKSSQAPKLLFHYYDKDFNNEADTPDNFQSRRPNTSFCFLDIRSPGLGDTAMYLCATSSRDRGNQPQHFGDGTRLSIL.

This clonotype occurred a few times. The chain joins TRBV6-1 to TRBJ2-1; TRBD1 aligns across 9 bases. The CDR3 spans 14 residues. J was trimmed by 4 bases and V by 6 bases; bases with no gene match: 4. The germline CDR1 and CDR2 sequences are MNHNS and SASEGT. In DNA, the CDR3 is TGTGCCAGCAGGGTAGGACAGGGGTACAATGAGCAGTTCTTC. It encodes CASRVGQGYNEQFF.

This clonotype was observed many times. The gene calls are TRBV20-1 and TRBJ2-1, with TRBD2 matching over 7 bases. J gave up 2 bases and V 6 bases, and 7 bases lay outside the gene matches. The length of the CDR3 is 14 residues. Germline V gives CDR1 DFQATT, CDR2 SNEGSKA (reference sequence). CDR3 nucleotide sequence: TGCAGTGCCGCTGGACTAGTGACCTACAATGAGCAGTTCTTC. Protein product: CSAAGLVTYNEQFF.

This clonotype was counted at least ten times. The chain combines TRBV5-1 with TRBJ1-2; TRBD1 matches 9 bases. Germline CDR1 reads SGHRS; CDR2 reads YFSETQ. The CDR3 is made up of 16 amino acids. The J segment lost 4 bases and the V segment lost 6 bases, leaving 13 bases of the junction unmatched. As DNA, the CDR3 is TGCGCCAGCACTCGCGGCCGGGACAGGGCGAGCTATGGCTACACCTTC. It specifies CASTRGRDRASYGYTF.

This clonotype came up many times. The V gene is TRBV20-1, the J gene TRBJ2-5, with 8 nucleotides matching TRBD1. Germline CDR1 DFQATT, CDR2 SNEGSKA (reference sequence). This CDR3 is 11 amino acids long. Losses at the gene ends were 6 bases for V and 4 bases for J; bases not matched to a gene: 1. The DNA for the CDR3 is TGCAGTGCCCAGGGGGCAGAGACCCAGTACTTC. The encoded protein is CSAQGAETQYF.

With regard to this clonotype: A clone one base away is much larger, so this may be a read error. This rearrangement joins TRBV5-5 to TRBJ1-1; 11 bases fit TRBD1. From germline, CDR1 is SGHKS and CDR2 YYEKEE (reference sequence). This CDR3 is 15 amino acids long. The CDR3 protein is CAISISGTGGTEAFF. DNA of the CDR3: TGCGCCATCAGCATTTCCGGGACAGGGGGCACTGAAGCTTTCTTT.

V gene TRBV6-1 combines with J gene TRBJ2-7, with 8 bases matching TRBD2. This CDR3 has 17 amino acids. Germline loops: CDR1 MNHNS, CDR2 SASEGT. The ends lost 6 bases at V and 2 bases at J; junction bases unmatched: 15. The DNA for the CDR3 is TGTGCCAGCAGAAAAACCCCCGGGACTAGGATCCCCTACGAGCAGTACTTC. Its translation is CASRKTPGTRIPYEQYF.

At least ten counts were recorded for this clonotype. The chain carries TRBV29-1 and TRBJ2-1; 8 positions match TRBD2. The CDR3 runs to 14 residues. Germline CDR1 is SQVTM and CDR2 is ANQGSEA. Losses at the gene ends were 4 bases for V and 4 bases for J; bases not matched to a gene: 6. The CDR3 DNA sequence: TGCAGCGTTGCAAGCGGGAGAGGGTACAATGAGCAGTTCTTC. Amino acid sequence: CSVASGRGYNEQFF.

Here the CDR3 reads CASSEVGLDTGELFF. CDR3 DNA sequence: TGTGCCAGCAGTGAAGTCGGACTAGACACCGGGGAGCTGTTTTTT. This sequence joins TRBV2 and TRBJ2-2; 7 bases fit TRBD2. The CDR3 extends over 15 amino acids. The germline V gene has CDR1 SNHLY and CDR2 FYNNEI. The ends lost 1 base at V and 3 bases at J; junction bases unmatched: 2.

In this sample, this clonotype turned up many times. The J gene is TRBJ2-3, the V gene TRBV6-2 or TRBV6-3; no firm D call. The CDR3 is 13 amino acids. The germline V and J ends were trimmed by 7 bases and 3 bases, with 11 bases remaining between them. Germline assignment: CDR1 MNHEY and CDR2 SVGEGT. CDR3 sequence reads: CASTAVGTDTQYF. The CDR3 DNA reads TGTGCCAGCACCGCGGTGGGGACAGATACGCAGTATTTT.

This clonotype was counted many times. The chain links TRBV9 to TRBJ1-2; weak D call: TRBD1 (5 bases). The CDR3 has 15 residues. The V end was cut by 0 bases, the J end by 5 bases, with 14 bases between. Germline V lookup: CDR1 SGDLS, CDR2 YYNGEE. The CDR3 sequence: CASSVEEGRQYGYTF. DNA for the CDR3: TGTGCCAGCAGCGTAGAAGAGGGGCGACAGTATGGCTACACCTTC.

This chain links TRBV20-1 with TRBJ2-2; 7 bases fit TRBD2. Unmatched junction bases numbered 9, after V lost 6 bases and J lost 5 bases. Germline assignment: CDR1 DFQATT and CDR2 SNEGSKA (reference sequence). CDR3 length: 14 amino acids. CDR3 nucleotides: TGCAGTGCGCGACTAGCCATTCGGACCGGGGAGCTGTTTTTT. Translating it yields CSARLAIRTGELFF.

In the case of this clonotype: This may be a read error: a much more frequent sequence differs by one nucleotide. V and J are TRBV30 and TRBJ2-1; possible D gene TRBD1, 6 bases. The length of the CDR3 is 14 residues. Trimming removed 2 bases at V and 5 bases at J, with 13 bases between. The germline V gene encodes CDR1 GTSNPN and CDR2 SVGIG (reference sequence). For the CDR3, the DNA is TGTGCCTGGAGTTCTGGGGCAGGGGACAATGAGCAGTTCTTC. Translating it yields CAWSSGAGDNEQFF. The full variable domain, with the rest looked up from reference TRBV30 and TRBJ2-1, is SQTIHQWPATLVQPVGSPLSLECTVEGTSNPNLYWYRQAAGRGLQLLFYSVGIGQISSEVPQNLSASRPQDRQFILSSKKLLLSDSGFYLCAWSSGAGDNEQFFGPGTRLTVL.

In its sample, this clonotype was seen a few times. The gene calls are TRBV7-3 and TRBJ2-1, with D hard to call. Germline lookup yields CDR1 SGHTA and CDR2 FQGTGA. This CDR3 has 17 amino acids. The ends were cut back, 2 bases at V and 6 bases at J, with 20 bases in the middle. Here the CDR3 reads CASSLFGTSAPPNEQFF. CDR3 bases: TGTGCCAGCAGCTTATTTGGTACGAGCGCCCCCCCCAATGAGCAGTTCTTC.

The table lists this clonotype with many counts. CDR3 in amino acids: CASSFDAYNEQFF. In nucleotides, the CDR3 is TGTGCCAGCAGTTTCGACGCTTACAATGAGCAGTTCTTC. The rearrangement joins TRBV6-5 to TRBJ2-1; D is ambiguous. Trimming took off 4 bases at V and 4 bases at J, with 8 bases between the two ends. Germline loops: CDR1 MNHEY, CDR2 SVGAGI. This CDR3 spans 13 amino acids.

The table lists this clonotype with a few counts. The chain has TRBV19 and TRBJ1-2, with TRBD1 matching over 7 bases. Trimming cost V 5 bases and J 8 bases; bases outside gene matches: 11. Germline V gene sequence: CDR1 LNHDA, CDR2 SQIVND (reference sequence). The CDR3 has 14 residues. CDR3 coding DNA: TGTGCCAGTAGTTCTCGAGGGGACAGTCGAGGCTACACCTTC. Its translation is CASSSRGDSRGYTF.